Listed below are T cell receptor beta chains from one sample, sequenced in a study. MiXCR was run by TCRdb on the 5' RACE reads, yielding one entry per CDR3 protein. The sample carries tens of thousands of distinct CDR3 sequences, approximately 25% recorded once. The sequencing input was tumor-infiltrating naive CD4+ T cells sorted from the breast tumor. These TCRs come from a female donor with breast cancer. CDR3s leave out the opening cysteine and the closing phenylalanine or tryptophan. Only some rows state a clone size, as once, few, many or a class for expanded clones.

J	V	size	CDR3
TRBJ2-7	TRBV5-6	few	ASSFRGRTYEQY
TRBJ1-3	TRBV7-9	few	ASSSLSPGNTIY
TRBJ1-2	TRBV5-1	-	ASSLGPTGSGYT
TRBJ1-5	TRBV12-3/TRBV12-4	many	ASSRQGHQPQH
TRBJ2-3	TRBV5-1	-	ASRGLSSTDTQY
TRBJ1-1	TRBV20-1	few	SARGPAGVDTEAF
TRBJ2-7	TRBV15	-	ATSRAVSFSYEQY
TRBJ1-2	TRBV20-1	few	SARGTDYGYT
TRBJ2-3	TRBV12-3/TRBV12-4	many	ASSLALSTGRGDTQY
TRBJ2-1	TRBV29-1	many	SVEPPGRRNEQF
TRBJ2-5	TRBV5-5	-	ASSPPRAGGRETQY
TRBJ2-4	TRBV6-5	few	ASSYARTGNGTSGLKNIQY
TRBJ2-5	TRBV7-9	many	ASSTSAETQY
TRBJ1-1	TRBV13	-	ASSLEPKSITEAF
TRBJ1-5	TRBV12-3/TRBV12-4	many	ALCQPQH
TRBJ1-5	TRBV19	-	ASRTGLNQPQH
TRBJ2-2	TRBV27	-	ASSTGQLAGELF
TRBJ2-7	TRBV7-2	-	ASSLLGAGPGEQY
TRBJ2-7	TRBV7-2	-	ASSPRVQSYEQY
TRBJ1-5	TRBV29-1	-	SVGQGYQPQH
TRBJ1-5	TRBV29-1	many	SVRDKNQPQH
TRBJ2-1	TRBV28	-	ASSLKGTRGWDEQF
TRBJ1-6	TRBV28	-	ASSADRTGGGTPLY
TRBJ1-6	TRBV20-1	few	SAPAQGPSSPLH
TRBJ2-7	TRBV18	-	ASSPSLQGNEQY
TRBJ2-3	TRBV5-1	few	ASGLQGASDTQY
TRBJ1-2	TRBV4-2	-	ASSQPDRNYGYT
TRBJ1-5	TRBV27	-	ASSSRGFNQPQH
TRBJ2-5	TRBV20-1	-	SAEHHETQY
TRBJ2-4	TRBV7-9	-	ASSSFGVAKNIQY
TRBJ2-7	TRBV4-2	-	ASGAAGEQY
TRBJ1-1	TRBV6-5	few	ASSTQTGALNTEAF
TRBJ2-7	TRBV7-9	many	ASSLARLQSHEQY
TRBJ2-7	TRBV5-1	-	ASRLGRSYEQY
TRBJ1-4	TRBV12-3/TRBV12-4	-	ASSSGQGGNEKLF
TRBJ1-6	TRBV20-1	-	SASLGHLNSPLH
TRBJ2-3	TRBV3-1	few	ASSQDMRGGDTQY
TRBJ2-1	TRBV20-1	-	SARRPAGSYNEQF
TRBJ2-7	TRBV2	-	ASTRPLIYEQY
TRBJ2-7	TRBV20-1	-	SARPIGHRSSYEQY
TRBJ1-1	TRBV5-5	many	ASSLVSTGGTEAF
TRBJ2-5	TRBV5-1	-	ASSLFGESRETQY
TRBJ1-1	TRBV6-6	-	ASRRREMNTEAF
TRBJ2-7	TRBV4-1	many	ASSQGAGGRYEQY
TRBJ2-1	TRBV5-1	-	ASSLTGTTSNEQF